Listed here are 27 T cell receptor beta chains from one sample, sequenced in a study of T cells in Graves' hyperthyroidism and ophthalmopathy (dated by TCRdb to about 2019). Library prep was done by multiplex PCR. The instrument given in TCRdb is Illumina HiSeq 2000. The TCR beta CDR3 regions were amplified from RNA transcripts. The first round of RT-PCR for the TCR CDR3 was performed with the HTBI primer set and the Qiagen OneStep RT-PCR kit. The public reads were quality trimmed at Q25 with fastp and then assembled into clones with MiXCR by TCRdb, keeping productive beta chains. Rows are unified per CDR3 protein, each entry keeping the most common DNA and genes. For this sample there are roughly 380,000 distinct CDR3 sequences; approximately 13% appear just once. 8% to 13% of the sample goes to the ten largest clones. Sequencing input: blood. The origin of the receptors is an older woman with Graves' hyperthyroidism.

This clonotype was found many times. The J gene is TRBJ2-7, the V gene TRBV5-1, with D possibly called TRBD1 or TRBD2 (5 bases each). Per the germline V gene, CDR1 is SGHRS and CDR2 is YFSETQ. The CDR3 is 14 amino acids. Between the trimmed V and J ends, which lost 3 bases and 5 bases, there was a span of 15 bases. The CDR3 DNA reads TGCGCCAGCAGCTCAGGGACCTTGGGGAACGAGCAGTACTTC. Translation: CASSSGTLGNEQYF.

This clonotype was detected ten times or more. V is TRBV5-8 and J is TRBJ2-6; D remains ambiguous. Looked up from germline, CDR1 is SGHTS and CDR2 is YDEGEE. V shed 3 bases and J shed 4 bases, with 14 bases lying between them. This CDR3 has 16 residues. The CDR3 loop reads CASSSLDTAGANVLTF. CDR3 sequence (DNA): TGTGCCAGCAGCTCTCTCGACACGGCGGGGGCCAACGTCCTGACTTTC.

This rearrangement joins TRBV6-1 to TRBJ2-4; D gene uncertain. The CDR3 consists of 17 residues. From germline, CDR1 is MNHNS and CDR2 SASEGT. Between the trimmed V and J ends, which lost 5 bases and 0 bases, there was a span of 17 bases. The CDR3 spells CASSPRFGLLAKNIQYF. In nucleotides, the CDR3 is TGTGCCAGCAGTCCCCGGTTTGGTCTGCTAGCCAAAAACATTCAGTACTTC.

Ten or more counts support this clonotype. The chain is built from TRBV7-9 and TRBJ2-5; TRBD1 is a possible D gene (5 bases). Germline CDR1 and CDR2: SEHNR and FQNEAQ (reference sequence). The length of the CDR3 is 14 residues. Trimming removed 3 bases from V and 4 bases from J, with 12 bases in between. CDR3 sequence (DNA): TGTGCCAGCAGCTTTTTTCAAAGGGGAGAGACCCAGTACTTC. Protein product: CASSFFQRGETQYF. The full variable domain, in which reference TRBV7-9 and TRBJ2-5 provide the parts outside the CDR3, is DTGVSQNPRHKITKRGQNVTFRCDPISEHNRLYWYRQTLGQGPEFLTYFQNEAQLEKSRLLSDRFSAERPKGSFSTLEIQRTEQGDSAMYLCASSFFQRGETQYFGPGTRLLVL.

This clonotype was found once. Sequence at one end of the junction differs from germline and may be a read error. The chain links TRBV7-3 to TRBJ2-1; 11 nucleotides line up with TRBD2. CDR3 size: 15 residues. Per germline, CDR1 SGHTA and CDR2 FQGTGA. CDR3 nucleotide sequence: TGTGCCAGCAGCTTAAGACTAGCGGGATACAATGAGGAGTTCTTC. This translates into CASSLRLAGYNEEFF.

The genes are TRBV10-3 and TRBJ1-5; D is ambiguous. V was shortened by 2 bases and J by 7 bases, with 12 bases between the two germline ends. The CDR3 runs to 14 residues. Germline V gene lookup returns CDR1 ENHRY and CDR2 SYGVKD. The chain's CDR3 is CAISEHGETQPQHF. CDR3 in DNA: TGTGCCATCAGTGAGCATGGGGAGACGCAGCCCCAGCATTTT.

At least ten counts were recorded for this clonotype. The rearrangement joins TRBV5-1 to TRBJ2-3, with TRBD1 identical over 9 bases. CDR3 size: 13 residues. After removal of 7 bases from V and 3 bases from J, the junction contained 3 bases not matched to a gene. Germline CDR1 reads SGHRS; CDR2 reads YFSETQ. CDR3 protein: CASGGQGTDTQYF. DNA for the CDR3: TGCGCCAGCGGGGGACAGGGAACAGATACGCAGTATTTT.

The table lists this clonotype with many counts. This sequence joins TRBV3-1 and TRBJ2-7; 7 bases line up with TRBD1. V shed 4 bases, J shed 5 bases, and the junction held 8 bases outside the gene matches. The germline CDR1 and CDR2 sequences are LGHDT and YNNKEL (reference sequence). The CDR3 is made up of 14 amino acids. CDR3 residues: CASSRSGQTDEQYF. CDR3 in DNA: TGTGCCAGCAGCCGATCGGGACAGACCGACGAGCAGTACTTC.

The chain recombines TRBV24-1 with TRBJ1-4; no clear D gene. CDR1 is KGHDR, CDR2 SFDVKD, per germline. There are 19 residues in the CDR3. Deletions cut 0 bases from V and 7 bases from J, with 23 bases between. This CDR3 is CATSDLRPSGGRRSEKLFF. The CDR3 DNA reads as TGTGCCACCAGTGATTTGCGACCGTCCGGCGGGAGAAGGAGTGAAAAACTGTTTTTT.

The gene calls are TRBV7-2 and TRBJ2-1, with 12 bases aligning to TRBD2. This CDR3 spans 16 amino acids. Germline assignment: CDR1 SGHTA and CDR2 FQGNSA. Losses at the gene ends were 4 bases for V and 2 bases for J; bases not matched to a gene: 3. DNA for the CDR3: TGTGCCAGCAGCTCGAGGACTAGCGGGACCTACAATGAGCAGTTCTTC. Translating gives CASSSRTSGTYNEQFF.

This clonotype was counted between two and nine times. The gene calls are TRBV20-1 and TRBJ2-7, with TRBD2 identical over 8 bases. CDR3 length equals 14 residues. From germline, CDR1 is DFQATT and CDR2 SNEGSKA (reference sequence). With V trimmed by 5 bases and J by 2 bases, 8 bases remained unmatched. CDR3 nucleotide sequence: TGCAGTGCTGCCGTAGCGGGACGGACCTACGAGCAGTACTTC. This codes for CSAAVAGRTYEQYF.

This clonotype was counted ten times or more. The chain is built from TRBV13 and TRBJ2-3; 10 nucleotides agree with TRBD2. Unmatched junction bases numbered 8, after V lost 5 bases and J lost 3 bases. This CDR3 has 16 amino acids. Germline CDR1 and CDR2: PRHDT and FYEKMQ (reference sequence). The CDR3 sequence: CASSGPSGRTTDTQYF. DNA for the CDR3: TGTGCCAGCAGCGGTCCTAGCGGGAGAACGACAGATACGCAGTATTTT. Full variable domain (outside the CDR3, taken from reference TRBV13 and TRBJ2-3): AAGVIQSPRHLIKEKRETATLKCYPIPRHDTVYWYQQGPGQDPQFLISFYEKMQSDKGSIPDRFSAQQFSDYHSELNMSSLELGDSALYFCASSGPSGRTTDTQYFGPGTRLTVL.

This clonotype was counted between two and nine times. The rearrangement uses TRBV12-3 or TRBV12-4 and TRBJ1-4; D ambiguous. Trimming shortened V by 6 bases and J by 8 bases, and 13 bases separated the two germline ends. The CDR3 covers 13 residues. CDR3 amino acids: CASRRRDGEKLFF. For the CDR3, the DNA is TGTGCCAGCAGAAGACGAGATGGAGAAAAACTGTTTTTT.

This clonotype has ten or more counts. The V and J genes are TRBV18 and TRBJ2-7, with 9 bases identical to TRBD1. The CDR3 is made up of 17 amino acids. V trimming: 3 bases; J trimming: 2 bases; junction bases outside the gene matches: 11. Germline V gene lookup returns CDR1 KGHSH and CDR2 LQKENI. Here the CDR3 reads CASSPPSPGTGPYEQYF. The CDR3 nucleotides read TGTGCCAGCTCACCCCCCTCTCCCGGGACAGGGCCCTACGAGCAGTACTTC.

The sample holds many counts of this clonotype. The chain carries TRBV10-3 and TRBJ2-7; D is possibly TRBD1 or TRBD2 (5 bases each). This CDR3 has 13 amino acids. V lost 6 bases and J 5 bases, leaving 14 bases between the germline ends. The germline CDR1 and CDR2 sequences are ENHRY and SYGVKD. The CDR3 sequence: CAISRDRDHEQYF. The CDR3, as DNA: TGTGCCATCAGCAGGGACCGAGACCACGAGCAGTACTTC.

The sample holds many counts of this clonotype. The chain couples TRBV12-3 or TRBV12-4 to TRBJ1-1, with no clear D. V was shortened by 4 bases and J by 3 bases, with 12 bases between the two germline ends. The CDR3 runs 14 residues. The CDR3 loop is CASSSYPQDTEAFF. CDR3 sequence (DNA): TGTGCCAGCAGTTCTTACCCCCAGGACACTGAAGCTTTCTTT.

CDR3 DNA: TGTGCCAGCAGCTTGAGGGCTGGAAACACCATATATTTT. This codes for CASSLRAGNTIYF. The rearrangement joins TRBV5-8 to TRBJ1-3; D gene unclear. The CDR3 has 13 residues. The germline gives CDR1 SGHTS, CDR2 YDEGEE. V was trimmed by 1 base and J by 2 bases, leaving 4 bases between them.

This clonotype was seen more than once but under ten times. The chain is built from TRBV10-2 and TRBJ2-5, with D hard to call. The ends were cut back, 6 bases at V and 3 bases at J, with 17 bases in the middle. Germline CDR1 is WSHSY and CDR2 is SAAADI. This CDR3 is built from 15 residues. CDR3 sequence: CASSPRIEEEETQYF. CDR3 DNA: TGCGCCAGCAGCCCGAGGATTGAGGAAGAAGAGACCCAGTACTTC.

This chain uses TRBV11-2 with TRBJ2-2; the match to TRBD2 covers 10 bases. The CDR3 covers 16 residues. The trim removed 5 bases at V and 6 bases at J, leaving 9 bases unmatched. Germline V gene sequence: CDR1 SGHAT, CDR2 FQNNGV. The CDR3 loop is CASSILAGRTAGELFF. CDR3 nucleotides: TGTGCCAGCAGCATACTAGCGGGAAGGACGGCCGGGGAGCTGTTTTTT.

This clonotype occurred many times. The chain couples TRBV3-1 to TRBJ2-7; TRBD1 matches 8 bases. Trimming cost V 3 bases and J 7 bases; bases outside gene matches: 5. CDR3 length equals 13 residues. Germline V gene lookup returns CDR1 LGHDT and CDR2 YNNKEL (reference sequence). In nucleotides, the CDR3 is TGTGCCAGCAGCCAGGACAGGGCGCGGGAGCAGTACTTC. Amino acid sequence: CASSQDRAREQYF.

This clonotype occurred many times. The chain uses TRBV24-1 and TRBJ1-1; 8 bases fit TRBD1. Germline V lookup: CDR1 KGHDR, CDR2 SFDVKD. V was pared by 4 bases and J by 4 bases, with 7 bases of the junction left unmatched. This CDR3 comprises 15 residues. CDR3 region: CATSDPNRGATEAFF. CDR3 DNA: TGTGCCACCAGTGACCCGAACAGGGGGGCCACTGAAGCTTTCTTT.

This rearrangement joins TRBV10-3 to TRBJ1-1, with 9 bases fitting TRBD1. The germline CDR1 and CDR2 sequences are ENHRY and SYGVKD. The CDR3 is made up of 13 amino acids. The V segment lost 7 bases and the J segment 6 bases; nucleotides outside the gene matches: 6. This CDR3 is CAITIRQGAEAFF. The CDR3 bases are TGTGCCATCACAATTAGACAGGGGGCTGAAGCTTTCTTT.

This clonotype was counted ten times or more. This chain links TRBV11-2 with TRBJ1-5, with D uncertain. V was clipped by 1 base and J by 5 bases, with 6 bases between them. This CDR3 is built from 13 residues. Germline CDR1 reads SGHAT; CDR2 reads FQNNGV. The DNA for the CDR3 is TGTGCCAGCAGCTTAGCGCAGGATCAGCCCCAGCATTTT. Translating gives CASSLAQDQPQHF.

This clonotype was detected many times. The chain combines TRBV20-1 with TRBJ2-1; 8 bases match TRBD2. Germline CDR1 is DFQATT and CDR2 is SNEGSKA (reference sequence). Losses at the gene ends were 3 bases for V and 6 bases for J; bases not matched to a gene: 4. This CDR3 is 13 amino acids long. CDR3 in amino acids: CSARGLGRNEQFF. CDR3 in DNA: TGCAGTGCTAGGGGACTAGGGCGCAATGAGCAGTTCTTC.

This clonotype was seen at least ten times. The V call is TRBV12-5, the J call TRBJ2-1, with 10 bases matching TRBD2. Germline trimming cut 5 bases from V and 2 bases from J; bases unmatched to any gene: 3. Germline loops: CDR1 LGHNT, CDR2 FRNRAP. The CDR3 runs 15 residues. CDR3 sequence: CASGPGLAAYNEQFF. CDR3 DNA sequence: TGTGCTAGTGGTCCCGGACTAGCGGCCTACAATGAGCAGTTCTTC.

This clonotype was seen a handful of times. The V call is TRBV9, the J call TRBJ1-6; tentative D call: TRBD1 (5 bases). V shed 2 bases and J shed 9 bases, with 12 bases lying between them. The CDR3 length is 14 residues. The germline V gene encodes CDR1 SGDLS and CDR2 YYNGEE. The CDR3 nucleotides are TGTGCCAGCAGCGTGGGGGAAATGGGTTCACCCCTCCACTTT. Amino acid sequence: CASSVGEMGSPLHF.

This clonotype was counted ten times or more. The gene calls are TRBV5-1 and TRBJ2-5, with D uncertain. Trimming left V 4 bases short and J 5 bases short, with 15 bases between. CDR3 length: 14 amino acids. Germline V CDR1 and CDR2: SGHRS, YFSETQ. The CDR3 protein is CASSLGGNQETQYF. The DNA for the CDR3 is TGCGCCAGCAGCCTTGGTGGGAATCAGGAGACCCAGTACTTC.